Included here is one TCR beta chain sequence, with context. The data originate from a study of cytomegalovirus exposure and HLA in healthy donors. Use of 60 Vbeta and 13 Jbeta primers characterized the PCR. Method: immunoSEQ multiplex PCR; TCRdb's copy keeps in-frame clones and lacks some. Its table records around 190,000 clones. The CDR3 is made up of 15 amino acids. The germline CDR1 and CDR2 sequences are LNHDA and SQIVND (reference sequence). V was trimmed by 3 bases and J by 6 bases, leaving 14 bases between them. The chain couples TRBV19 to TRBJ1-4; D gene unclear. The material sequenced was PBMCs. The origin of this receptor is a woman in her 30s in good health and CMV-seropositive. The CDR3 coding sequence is TGTGCCAGTAGTATTCGTTGGGGAGGCGATGAAAAACTGTTTTTT. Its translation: CASSIRWGGDEKLFF.